Following are 11 T cell receptor beta chains from one sample sequenced in a study of shared clonotypes between healthy human individuals. Some clones are missing from TCRdb's copy, which holds only in-frame ones; the method was immunoSEQ multiplex PCR. Among about 510,000 clones listed, approximately 95% were seen once. Material: naive CD4+ T cells sorted from blood. Subset of the sample: CD45RA+ positively selected. The receptor source for this set is a woman between 25 and 40 years old in good health.

This chain connects TRBV9 to TRBJ2-5; TRBD2 aligns across 8 bases. The CDR3 is 15 amino acids. The V gene end was trimmed by 2 bases and the J gene end by 4 bases; junction bases not matched to a gene: 7. The germline CDR1 and CDR2 sequences are SGDLS and YYNGEE. The CDR3 region has the DNA TGTGCCAGCAGCGTCTCTAGCGGGCGGCCAGAGACCCAGTACTTC. Translating it yields CASSVSSGRPETQYF.

This chain links TRBV30 with TRBJ1-5; TRBD1 is a possible D gene (5 bases). Trimming cost V 0 bases and J 0 bases, with 6 bases left between them. The CDR3 totals 14 residues. Germline lookup yields CDR1 GTSNPN and CDR2 SVGIG (reference sequence). The DNA for the CDR3 is TGTGCCTGGAGTGTAGGGACTAGCAATCAGCCCCAGCATTTT. Its protein is CAWSVGTSNQPQHF.

This clone was seen just once. The rearrangement links TRBV5-1 to TRBJ2-5; 7 nucleotides agree with TRBD1. The junction had 6 bases not matched to a gene; V was cut back by 0 bases and J by 1 base. CDR3 length equals 16 residues. Germline-derived CDR1 and CDR2 are SGHRS and YFSETQ. This chain's CDR3 is CASSLDRGLGQETQYF. The DNA of the CDR3 is TGCGCCAGCAGCTTGGACAGGGGCTTAGGCCAAGAGACCCAGTACTTC.

The chain employs TRBV18 and TRBJ1-1, with 10 bases identical to TRBD1. The CDR3 spans 15 residues. V trimming: 4 bases; J trimming: 3 bases; junction bases outside the gene matches: 5. CDR1 is KGHSH and CDR2 is LQKENI in the germline V gene. CDR3 region: CASSRRTGGDTEAFF. The CDR3 bases are TGTGCCAGCTCACGAAGGACAGGGGGTGACACTGAAGCTTTCTTT. Together with reference TRBV18 and TRBJ1-1, the CDR3 gives the full variable domain: NAGVMQNPRHLVRRRGQEARLRCSPMKGHSHVYWYRQLPEEGLKFMVYLQKENIIDESGMPKERFSAEFPKEGPSILRIQQVVRGDSAAYFCASSRRTGGDTEAFFGQGTRLTVV.

In its sample, this clone was seen a few times. V and J are TRBV29-1 and TRBJ1-1; no clear D. The V gene lost 6 bases and the J gene lost 2 bases, with 19 bases spanning the gap. CDR3 length: 15 amino acids. Looked up from germline, CDR1 is SQVTM and CDR2 is ANQGSEA. The CDR3 coding sequence is TGCAGCGTCGCCGGAAGACTCAGGACTAACACTGAAGCTTTCTTT. This sequence encodes CSVAGRLRTNTEAFF.

This clone was counted a single time. The V and J genes are TRBV7-9 and TRBJ2-6; D is undetermined. Per germline, CDR1 SEHNR and CDR2 FQNEAQ (reference sequence). CDR3 size: 17 residues. Trimming shortened V by 1 base and J by 0 bases, and 10 bases separated the two germline ends. Here the CDR3 reads CASSLEVGSSGANVLTF. The DNA of the CDR3 is TGTGCCAGCAGCTTAGAGGTGGGAAGCTCTGGGGCCAACGTCCTGACTTTC.

The chain has TRBV5-1 and TRBJ2-5; 11 bases align to TRBD2. This CDR3 region has 17 residues. Trimming took 0 bases from V and 1 from J; bases not matched to a gene: 5. Per the germline V gene, CDR1 is SGHRS and CDR2 is YFSETQ. The CDR3 is CASSLGSSGRSQETQYF. The CDR3 DNA is TGCGCCAGCAGCTTGGGGTCTAGCGGGAGGTCCCAAGAGACCCAGTACTTC.

Comment on this clone: The junction differs from germline at one of its ends, possibly a read error. The V gene is TRBV18, the J gene TRBJ2-1; 8 bases agree with TRBD2. CDR3 length: 16 residues. Germline assignment: CDR1 KGHSH and CDR2 LQKENI. The CDR3 region is CASSPQGTRTYNGQFF. The DNA for the CDR3 is TGTGCCAGCTCACCACAGGGGACTAGGACTTACAATGGGCAGTTCTTC.

V usage is TRBV5-1 and J usage is TRBJ2-7; tentatively, D is TRBD1 (5 bases). The CDR3 spans 14 residues. Germline-derived CDR1 and CDR2 are SGHRS and YFSETQ. V shed 4 bases and J shed 2 bases, with 13 bases lying between them. DNA for the CDR3: TGCGCCAGCAGCCCTCAGACAGCCGCCTACGAGCAGTACTTC. This translates into CASSPQTAAYEQYF.

This clone was found once. The chain combines TRBV5-6 with TRBJ2-5; perhaps TRBD1 as D (6 bases). V was cut by 1 base and J by 2 bases, with 15 bases left in between. The CDR3 runs 16 residues. Per germline, CDR1 SGHDT and CDR2 YYEEEE. The CDR3 nucleotides are TGTGCCAGCAGCTTGTATTCCAGGGGTCGGCAAGAGACCCAGTACTTC. This gives the protein CASSLYSRGRQETQYF.

The chain couples TRBV28 to TRBJ2-7; 9 nucleotides align to TRBD1. The CDR3 has 15 residues. CDR1 and CDR2 (germline): MDHEN, SYDVKM. The V segment lost 4 bases and the J segment 4 bases; nucleotides outside the gene matches: 8. In DNA form, the CDR3 reads TGTGCCAGCAGTTATGCGGGACAGGGAGGTTACGAGCAGTACTTC. Its protein is CASSYAGQGGYEQYF.